The T cell receptor beta chain described here comes from a study of blood T cell repertoires in COVID-19. Study in general: In each case, the material was cDNA or gDNA derived from T cells, B-cell-depleted T cells, or PBMCs.

The CDR3 length is 15 residues. Looked up from germline, CDR1 is KGHSH and CDR2 is LQKENI. The V end was cut by 1 base, the J end by 5 bases, with 12 bases between. Self-reported history from a screening survey and questionnaire set each donor's cohort. All exposed participants met a person with COVID-19 within 2 weeks before entering the study. The authors' processing: Quantification of nucleated cells was approximated via reference gene primer amplification. TCRdb's copy holds only in-frame clones and misses some; the assay was immunoSEQ multiplex PCR. V and J calls and clone size follow that table, whereas D and trimming were derived from the DNA. Of fewer than 250,000 clones in the sample, around 82% were seen once.

Sequencing was carried out using PBMCs or T cells enriched from blood (not recorded which). This receptor was obtained from a middle-aged woman who had been exposed to COVID-19. The chain couples TRBV18 to TRBJ1-5; D is perhaps TRBD1 (6 bases). CDR3 amino acids: CASSPRSGADQPQHF. As DNA, the CDR3 is TGTGCCAGCTCACCACGTTCAGGGGCTGATCAGCCCCAGCATTTT.